The 7 T cell receptor beta chains given below trace back to one sample, sequenced in a study of blood T cells in healthy people across ages. The authors ran a second PCR of about 7 to 11 cycles using a sample-barcoded 5' primer and a J-beta primer mix. TCRdb recomputed calls from the 5' RACE reads with MiXCR, one row per CDR3 protein. The sample shows approximately 1.5 million distinct CDR3 sequences, around 35% of them seen only once. Sequencing input: blood. These receptors were obtained from a woman aged 25 to 39 in good health.

A word on this clonotype: A much larger clone differs by one base, so this may be a read error. This sequence joins TRBV7-2 and TRBJ1-1; 10 bases line up with TRBD1. Germline CDR1 SGHTA, CDR2 FQGNSA. This CDR3 is 15 amino acids long. V shed 4 bases, J shed 5 bases, and the junction held 7 bases outside the gene matches. CDR3 coding DNA: TGTACCAGCAGCTCCGGGACAGGGGTGAGAACTGAAGCTTTCTTT. This translates into CTSSSGTGVRTEAFF.

The V call is TRBV7-2, the J call TRBJ2-2, with D tentatively TRBD2 (6 bases). Trimming cost V 3 bases and J 4 bases, with 15 bases left between them. This CDR3 comprises 16 residues. Germline loops: CDR1 SGHTA, CDR2 FQGNSA. The chain's CDR3 is CASSFGGRLGTGELFF. The CDR3 DNA reads as TGTGCCAGCAGCTTCGGGGGTAGATTGGGCACCGGGGAGCTGTTTTTT.

A few counts support this clonotype. The chain combines TRBV20-1 with TRBJ2-3; D might be TRBD1 or TRBD2, each matching 5 bases. This CDR3 has 16 residues. CDR1 is DFQATT and CDR2 is SNEGSKA in the germline V gene (reference sequence). Trimming stripped 1 base from V and 4 bases from J, with 18 bases between. This CDR3 is CSARASRDPTSDTQYF. In DNA, the CDR3 is TGCAGTGCTAGAGCTAGCCGGGACCCCACCTCAGATACGCAGTATTTT.

This rearrangement joins TRBV6-1 to TRBJ1-5; D is ambiguous. There are 14 residues in the CDR3. V gave up 1 base and J gave up 5 bases, with 9 bases separating them. Germline V gives CDR1 MNHNS, CDR2 SASEGT. CDR3 residues: CASSEVAGYQPQHF. The CDR3 bases are TGTGCCAGCAGTGAAGTGGCAGGCTATCAGCCCCAGCATTTT.

This clonotype was detected only once. The CDR3 is CASSFGITDTQYF. In DNA form, the CDR3 reads TGTGCCAGCAGCTTTGGGATCACAGATACGCAGTATTTT. The J gene is TRBJ2-3, the V gene TRBV11-2, with D hard to call. V lost 3 bases and J lost 2, with 6 bases in between. This CDR3 has 13 residues. CDR1 is SGHAT, CDR2 FQNNGV, per germline. Drawing the rest from reference TRBV11-2 and TRBJ2-3, the complete variable domain is EAGVAQSPRYKIIEKRQSVAFWCNPISGHATLYWYQQILGQGPKLLIQFQNNGVVDDSQLPKDRFSAERLKGVDSTLKIQPAKLEDSAVYLCASSFGITDTQYFGPGTRLTVL.

This clonotype turned up a few times. The chain recombines TRBV6-1 with TRBJ1-5; the D gene is possibly TRBD1 (5 bases). The V end lost 11 bases, the J end lost 12 bases, and 14 bases lay between the germline ends. The CDR3 is 10 residues long. Germline V lookup: CDR1 MNHNS, CDR2 SASEGT. CDR3 protein: CAGGAGLQHF. CDR3 in DNA: TGTGCCGGCGGGGCAGGCCTCCAGCATTTT.

This clonotype was seen more than once but under ten times. The chain is built from TRBV4-1 and TRBJ2-1; no definite D call. V gave up 0 bases and J gave up 6 bases, with 9 bases separating them. The CDR3 sequence is 14 residues long. The V gene's germline CDR1 is MGHRA and CDR2 YSYEKL. The CDR3 loop reads CASSQEWDTNEQFF. CDR3 coding DNA: TGCGCCAGCAGCCAAGAGTGGGATACCAATGAGCAGTTCTTC.